This T cell receptor beta chain was captured by sequencing in a study of long-term antiretroviral therapy in people with HIV. Germline V CDR1 and CDR2: GTSNPN, SVGIG (reference sequence). The CDR3 consists of 11 residues. Trimming cost V 3 bases and J 5 bases; bases outside gene matches: 0. Run at survey level, the immunoSEQ assay was version v3.0. The assay was immunoSEQ multiplex PCR, and TCRdb's table has in-frame clones only and misses some. This repertoire shows some 35,000 clones, approximately 95% found once; its top ten account for about 3.5%. This receptor was identified in a woman between 45 and 60 years old with HIV. The sample here was unsorted PBMCs, taken 5.1 years after starting antiretroviral therapy. The gene calls are TRBV30 and TRBJ1-1, with 7 bases identical to TRBD1. The CDR3 bases are TGTGCCTGGAGACAGGGGACTGAAGCTTTCTTT. This sequence encodes CAWRQGTEAFF.